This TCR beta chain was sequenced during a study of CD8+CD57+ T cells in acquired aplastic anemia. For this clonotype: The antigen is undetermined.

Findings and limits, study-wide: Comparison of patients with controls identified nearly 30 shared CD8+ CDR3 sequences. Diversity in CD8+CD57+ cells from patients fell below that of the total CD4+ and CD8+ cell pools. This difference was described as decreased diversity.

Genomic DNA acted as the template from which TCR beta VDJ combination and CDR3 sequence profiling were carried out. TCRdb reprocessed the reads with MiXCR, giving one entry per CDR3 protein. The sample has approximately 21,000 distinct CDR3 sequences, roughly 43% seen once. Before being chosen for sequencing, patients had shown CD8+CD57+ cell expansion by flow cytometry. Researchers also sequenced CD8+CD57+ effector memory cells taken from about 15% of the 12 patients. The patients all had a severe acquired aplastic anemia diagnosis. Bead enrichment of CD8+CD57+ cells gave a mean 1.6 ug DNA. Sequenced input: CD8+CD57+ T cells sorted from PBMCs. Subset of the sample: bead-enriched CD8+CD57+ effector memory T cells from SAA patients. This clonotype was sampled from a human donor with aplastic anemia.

In nucleotides, the CDR3 is TGTGCCAGCTCACCACCTATCTCTGGAAACACCATATATTTT. Its protein is CASSPPISGNTIYF. The rearrangement uses TRBV18 and TRBJ1-3; D gene uncertain. Germline values: CDR1 KGHSH, CDR2 LQKENI. CDR3 size: 14 residues. With 0 bases removed from V and 0 bases from J, the gap between germline ends came to 3 bases. Supplemented by reference TRBV18 and TRBJ1-3, the full variable domain reads NAGVMQNPRHLVRRRGQEARLRCSPMKGHSHVYWYRQLPEEGLKFMVYLQKENIIDESGMPKERFSAEFPKEGPSILRIQQVVRGDSAAYFCASSPPISGNTIYFGEGSWLTVV.